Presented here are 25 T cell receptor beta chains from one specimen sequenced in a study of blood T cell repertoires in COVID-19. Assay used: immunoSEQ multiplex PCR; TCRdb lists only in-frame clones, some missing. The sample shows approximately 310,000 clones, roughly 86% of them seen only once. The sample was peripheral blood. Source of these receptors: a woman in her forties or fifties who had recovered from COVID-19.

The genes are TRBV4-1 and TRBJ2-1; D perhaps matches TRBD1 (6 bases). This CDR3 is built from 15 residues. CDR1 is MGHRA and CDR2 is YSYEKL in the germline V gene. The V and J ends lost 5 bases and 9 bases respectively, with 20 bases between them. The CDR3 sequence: CASSLRAGEFVEQFF. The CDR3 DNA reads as TGCGCCAGCAGCTTGCGGGCAGGGGAGTTTGTTGAGCAGTTCTTC.

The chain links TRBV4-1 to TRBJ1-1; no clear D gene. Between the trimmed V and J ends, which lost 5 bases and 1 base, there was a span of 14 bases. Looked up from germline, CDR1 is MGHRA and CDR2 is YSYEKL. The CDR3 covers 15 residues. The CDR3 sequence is CASSENEVGNTEAFF. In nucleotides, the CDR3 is TGCGCCAGCAGCGAAAACGAGGTTGGGAACACTGAAGCTTTCTTT.

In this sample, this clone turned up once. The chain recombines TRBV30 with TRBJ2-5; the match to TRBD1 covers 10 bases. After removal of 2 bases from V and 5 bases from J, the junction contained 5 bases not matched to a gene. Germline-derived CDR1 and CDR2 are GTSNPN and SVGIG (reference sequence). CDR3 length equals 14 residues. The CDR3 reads CAWSRGQGTETQYF. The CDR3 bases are TGTGCCTGGAGTCGGGGACAGGGGACGGAGACCCAGTACTTC.

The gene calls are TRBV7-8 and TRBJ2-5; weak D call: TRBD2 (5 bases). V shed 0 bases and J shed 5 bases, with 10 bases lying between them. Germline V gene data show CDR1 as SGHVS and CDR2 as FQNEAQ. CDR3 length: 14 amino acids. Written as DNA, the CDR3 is TGTGCCAGCAGCTTAGCGGGCGGCGGGGAGACCCAGTACTTC. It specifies CASSLAGGGETQYF.

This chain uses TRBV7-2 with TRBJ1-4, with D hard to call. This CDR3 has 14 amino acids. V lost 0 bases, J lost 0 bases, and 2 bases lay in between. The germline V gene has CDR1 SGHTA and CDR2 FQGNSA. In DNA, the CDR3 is TGTGCCAGCAGCTTAGCCGCAACTAATGAAAAACTGTTTTTT. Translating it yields CASSLAATNEKLFF.

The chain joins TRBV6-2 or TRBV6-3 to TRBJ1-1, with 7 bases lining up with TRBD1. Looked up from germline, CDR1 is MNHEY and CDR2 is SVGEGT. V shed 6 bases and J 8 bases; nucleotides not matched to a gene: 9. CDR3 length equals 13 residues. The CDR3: CASSQGGAEEAFF. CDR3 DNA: TGTGCCAGCAGCCAGGGGGGGGCGGAGGAAGCTTTCTTT.

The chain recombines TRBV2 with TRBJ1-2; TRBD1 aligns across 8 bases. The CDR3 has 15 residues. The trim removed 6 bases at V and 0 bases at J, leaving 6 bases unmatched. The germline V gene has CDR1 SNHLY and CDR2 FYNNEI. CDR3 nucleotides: TGTGCCAGCAGCCTGAGGACAGGGACTAACTATGGCTACACCTTC. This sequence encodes CASSLRTGTNYGYTF. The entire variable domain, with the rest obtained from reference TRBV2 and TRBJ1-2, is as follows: EPEVTQTPSHQVTQMGQEVILRCVPISNHLYFYWYRQILGQKVEFLVSFYNNEISEKSEIFDDQFSVERPDGSNFTLKIRSTKLEDSAMYFCASSLRTGTNYGYTFGSGTRLTVV.

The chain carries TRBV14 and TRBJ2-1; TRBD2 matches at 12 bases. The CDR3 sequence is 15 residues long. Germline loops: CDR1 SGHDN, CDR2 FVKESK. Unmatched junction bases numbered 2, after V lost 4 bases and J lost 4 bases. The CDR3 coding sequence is TGTGCCAGCAGCCCACTAGCGGGAGGATACAATGAGCAGTTCTTC. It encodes CASSPLAGGYNEQFF.

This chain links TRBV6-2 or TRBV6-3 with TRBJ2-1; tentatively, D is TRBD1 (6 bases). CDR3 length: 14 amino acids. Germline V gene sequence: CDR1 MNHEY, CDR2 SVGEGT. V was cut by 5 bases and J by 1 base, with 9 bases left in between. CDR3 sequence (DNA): TGTGCCAGCAGTACAGGGCGATCCTACAATGAGCAGTTCTTC. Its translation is CASSTGRSYNEQFF.

Here the CDR3 reads CASSRSGRMADTQYF. The CDR3 nucleotides read TGTGCCAGCAGCAGAAGCGGGAGGATGGCAGATACGCAGTATTTT. The chain carries TRBV5-4 and TRBJ2-3; 9 bases are shared with TRBD2. J gave up 4 bases and V 4 bases, and 7 bases lay outside the gene matches. This CDR3 has 15 residues. The V gene's germline CDR1 is SGHNT and CDR2 YYREEE (reference sequence).

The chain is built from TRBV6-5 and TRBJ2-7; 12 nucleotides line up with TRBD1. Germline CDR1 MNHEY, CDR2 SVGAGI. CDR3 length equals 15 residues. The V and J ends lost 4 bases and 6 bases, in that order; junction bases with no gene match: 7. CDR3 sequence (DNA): TGTGCCAGCAGTTCCCCGGGACAGGGGGCTTCCGAGCAGTACTTC. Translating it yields CASSSPGQGASEQYF.

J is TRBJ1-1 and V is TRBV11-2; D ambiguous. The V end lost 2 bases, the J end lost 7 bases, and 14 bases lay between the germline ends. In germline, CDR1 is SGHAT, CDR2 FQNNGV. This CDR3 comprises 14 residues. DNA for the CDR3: TGTGCCAGCAGCTTAAACCGACCCGGAGATGAAGCTTTCTTT. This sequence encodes CASSLNRPGDEAFF.

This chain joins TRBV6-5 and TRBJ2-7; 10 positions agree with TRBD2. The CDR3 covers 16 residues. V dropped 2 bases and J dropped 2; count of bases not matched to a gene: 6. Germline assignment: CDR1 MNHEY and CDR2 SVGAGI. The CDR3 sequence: CASSYGSAGGTYEQYF. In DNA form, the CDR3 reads TGTGCCAGCAGTTACGGGTCAGCGGGGGGGACCTACGAGCAGTACTTC.

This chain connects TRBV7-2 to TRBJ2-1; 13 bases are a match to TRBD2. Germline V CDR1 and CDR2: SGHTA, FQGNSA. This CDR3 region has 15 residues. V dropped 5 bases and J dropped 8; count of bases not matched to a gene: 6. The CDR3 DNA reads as TGTGCCAGCAGCCAACGGACTAGCGGGAGATATGAGCAGTTCTTC. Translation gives CASSQRTSGRYEQFF.

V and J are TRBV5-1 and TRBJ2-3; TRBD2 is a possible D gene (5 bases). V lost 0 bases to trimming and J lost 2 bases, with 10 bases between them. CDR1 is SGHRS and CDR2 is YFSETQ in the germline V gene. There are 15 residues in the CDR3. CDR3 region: CASSLGGPPTDTQYF. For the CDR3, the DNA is TGCGCCAGCAGCTTGGGAGGGCCCCCCACAGATACGCAGTATTTT.

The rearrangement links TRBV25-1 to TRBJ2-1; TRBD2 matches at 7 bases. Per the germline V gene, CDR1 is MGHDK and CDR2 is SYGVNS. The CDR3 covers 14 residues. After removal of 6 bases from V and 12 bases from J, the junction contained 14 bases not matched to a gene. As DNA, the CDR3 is TGTGCCAGCAGGAGGACTAGTCCGTTATCCGGGCAGTTCTTC. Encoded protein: CASRRTSPLSGQFF.

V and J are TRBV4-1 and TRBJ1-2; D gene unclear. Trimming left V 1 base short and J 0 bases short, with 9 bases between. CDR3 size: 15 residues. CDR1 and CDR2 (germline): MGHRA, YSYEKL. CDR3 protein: CASSQGEGTNYGYTF. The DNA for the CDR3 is TGCGCCAGCAGCCAAGGGGAGGGAACTAACTATGGCTACACCTTC.

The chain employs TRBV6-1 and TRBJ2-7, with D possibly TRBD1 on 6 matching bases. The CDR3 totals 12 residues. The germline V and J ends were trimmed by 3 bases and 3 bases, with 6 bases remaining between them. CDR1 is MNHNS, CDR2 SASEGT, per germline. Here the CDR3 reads CASSDRGYEQYF. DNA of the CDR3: TGTGCCAGCAGTGACAGGGGCTACGAGCAGTACTTC.

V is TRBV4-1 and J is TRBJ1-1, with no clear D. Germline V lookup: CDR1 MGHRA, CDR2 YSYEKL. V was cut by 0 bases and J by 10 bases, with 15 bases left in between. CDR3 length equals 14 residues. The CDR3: CASSQERSALLAFF. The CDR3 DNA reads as TGCGCCAGCAGCCAAGAACGGAGCGCCCTTTTAGCTTTCTTT.

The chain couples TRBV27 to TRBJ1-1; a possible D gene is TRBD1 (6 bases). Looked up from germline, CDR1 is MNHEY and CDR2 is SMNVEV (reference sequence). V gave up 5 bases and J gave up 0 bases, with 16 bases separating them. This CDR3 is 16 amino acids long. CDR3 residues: CASSPPGHLLNTEAFF. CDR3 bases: TGTGCCAGCAGTCCCCCGGGACACTTATTGAACACTGAAGCTTTCTTT.

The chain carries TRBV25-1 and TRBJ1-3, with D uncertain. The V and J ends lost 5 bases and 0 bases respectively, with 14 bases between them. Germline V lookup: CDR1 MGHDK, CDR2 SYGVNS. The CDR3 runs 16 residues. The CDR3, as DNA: TGTGCCAGCAGTCCAGGTGTGGCTCGCTCTGGAAACACCATATATTTT. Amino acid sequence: CASSPGVARSGNTIYF.

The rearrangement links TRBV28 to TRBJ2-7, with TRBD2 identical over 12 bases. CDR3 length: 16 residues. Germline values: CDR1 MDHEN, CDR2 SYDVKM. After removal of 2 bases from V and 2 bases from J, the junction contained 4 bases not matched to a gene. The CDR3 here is CASSLGGLAGPYEQYF. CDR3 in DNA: TGTGCCAGCAGTTTAGGGGGACTAGCGGGCCCCTACGAGCAGTACTTC.

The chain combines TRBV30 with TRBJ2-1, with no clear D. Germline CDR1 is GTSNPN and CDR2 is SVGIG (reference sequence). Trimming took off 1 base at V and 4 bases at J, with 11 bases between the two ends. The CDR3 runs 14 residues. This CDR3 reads CAWSDTRGYNEQFF. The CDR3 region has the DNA TGTGCCTGGAGTGACACCCGAGGTTACAATGAGCAGTTCTTC.

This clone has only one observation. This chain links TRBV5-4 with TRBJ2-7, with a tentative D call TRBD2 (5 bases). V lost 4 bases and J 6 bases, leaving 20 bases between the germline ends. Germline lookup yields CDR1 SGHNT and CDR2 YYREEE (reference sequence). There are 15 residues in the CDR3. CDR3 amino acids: CASSEGQGPLTEQYF. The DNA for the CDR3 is TGTGCCAGCAGCGAGGGCCAAGGGCCCCTCACCGAGCAGTACTTC.

CDR3 protein: CASSASASYNEQFF. In nucleotides, the CDR3 is TGTGCCAGTAGTGCTAGCGCCTCCTACAATGAGCAGTTCTTC. The chain couples TRBV19 to TRBJ2-1; D possibly corresponds to TRBD2 (6 bases). CDR1 is LNHDA, CDR2 SQIVND, per germline (reference sequence). CDR3 length equals 14 residues. Between the trimmed V and J ends, which lost 5 bases and 0 bases, there was a span of 8 bases.